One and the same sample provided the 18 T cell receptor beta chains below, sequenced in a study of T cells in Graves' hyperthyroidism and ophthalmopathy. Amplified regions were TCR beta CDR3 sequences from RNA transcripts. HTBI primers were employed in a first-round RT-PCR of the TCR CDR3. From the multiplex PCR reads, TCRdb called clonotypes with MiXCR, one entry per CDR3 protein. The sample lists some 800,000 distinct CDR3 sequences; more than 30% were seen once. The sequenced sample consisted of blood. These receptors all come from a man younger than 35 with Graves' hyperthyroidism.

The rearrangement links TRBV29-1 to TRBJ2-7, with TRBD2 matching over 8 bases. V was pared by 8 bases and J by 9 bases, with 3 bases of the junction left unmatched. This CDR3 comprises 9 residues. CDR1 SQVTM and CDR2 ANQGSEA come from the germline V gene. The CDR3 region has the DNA TGCAGCCACGGGGGGGGGCAGTACTTC. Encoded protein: CSHGGGQYF.

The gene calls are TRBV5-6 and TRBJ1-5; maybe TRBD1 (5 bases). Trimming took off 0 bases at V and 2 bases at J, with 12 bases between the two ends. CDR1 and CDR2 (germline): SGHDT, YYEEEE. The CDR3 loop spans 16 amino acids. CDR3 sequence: CASSLAGTAGNQPQHF. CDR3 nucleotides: TGTGCCAGCAGCTTGGCCGGGACGGCGGGCAATCAGCCCCAGCATTTT.

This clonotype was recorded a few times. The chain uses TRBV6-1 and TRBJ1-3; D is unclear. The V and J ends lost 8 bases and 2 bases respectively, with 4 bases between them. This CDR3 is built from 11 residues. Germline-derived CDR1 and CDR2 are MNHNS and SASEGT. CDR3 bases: TGTGCCAGCTTCGCTGGAAACACCATATATTTT. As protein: CASFAGNTIYF.

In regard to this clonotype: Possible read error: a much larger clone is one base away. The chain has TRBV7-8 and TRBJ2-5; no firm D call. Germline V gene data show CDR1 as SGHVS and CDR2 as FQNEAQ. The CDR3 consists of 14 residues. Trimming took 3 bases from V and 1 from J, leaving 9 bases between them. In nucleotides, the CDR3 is TGTGCCAGCAGCTTCTGGGCAGCCCAAGAGACCCAGTACTTC. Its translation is CASSFWAAQETQYF.

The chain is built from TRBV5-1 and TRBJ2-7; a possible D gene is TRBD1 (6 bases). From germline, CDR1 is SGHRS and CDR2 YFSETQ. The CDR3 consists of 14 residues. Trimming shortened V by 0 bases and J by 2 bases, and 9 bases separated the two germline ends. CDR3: CASSLGTEAYEQYF. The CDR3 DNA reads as TGCGCCAGCAGCTTGGGGACAGAGGCCTACGAGCAGTACTTC.

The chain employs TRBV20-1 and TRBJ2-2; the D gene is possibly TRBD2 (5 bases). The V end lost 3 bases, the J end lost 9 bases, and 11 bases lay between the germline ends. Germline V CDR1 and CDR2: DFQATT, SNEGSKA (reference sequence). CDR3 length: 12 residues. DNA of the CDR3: TGCAGTGCTAGGCCCACGGGGAGGGAGCTGTTTTTT. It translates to CSARPTGRELFF.

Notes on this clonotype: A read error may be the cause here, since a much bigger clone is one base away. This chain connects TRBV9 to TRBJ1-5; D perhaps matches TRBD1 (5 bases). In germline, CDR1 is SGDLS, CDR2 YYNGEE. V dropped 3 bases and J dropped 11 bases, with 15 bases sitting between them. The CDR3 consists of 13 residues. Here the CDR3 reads CASSGNGGMTQHF. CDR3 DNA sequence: TGTGCCAGCAGCGGTAACGGGGGAATGACCCAGCATTTT.

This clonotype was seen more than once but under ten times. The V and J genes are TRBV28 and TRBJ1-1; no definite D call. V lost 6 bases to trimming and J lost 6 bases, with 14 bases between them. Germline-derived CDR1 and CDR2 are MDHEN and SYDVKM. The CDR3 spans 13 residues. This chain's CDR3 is CASSLQFAAEAFF. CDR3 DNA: TGTGCCAGCAGCCTCCAGTTCGCAGCTGAAGCTTTCTTT.

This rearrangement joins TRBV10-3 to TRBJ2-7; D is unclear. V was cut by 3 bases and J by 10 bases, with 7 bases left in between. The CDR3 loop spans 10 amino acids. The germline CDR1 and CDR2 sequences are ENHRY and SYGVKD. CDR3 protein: CAISDPDQYF. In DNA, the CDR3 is TGTGCCATCAGTGATCCCGATCAGTACTTC.

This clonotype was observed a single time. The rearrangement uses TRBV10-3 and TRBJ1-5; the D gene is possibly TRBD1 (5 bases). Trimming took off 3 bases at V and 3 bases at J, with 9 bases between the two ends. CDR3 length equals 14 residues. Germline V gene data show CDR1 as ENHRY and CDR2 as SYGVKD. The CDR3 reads CAISDRDFNQPQHF. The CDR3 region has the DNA TGTGCCATCAGTGACCGGGACTTCAATCAGCCCCAGCATTTT.

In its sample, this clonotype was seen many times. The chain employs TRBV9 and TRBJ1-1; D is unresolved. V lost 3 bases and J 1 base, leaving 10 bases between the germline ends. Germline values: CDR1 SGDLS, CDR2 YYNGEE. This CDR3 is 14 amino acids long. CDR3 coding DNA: TGTGCCAGCAGCGCTGGTCCGGAGAACACTGAAGCTTTCTTT. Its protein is CASSAGPENTEAFF.

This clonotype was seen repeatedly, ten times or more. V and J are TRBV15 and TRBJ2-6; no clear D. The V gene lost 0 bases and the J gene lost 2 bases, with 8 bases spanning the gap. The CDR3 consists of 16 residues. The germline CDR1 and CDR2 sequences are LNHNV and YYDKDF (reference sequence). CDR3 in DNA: TGTGCCACCAGCAGAGATTGGGGTGCTGGGGCCAACGTCCTGACTTTC. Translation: CATSRDWGAGANVLTF.

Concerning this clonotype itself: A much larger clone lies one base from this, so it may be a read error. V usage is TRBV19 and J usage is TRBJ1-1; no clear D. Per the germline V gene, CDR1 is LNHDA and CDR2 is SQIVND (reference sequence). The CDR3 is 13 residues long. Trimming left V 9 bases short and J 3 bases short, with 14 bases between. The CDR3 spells CASKDTPDTEAFF. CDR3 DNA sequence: TGTGCCAGCAAAGACACCCCGGACACTGAAGCTTTCTTT.

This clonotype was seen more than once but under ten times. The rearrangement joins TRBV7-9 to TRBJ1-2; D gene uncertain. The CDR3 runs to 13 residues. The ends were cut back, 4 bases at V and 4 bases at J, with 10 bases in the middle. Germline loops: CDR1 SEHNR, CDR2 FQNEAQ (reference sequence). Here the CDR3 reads CASSSGLLYGYTF. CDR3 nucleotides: TGTGCCAGCAGCTCCGGGCTTCTCTATGGCTACACCTTC. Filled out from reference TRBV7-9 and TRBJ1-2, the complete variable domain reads DTGVSQNPRHKITKRGQNVTFRCDPISEHNRLYWYRQTLGQGPEFLTYFQNEAQLEKSRLLSDRFSAERPKGSFSTLEIQRTEQGDSAMYLCASSSGLLYGYTFGSGTRLTVV.

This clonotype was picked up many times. The CDR3 loop reads CATKGDYSNQPQHF. The DNA for the CDR3 is TGTGCCACAAAAGGTGATTATAGCAATCAGCCCCAGCATTTT. The chain employs TRBV15 and TRBJ1-5; D gene uncertain. V lost 9 bases to trimming and J lost 0 bases, with 12 bases between them. The CDR3 runs 14 residues. Per germline, CDR1 LNHNV and CDR2 YYDKDF (reference sequence).

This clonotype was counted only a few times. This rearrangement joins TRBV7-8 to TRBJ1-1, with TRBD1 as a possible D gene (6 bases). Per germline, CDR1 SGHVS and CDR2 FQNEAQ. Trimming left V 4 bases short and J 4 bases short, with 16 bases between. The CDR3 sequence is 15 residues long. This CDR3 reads CASSSQGQGSTEAFF. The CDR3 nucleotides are TGTGCCAGCAGCTCCCAGGGGCAGGGGAGCACTGAAGCTTTCTTT.

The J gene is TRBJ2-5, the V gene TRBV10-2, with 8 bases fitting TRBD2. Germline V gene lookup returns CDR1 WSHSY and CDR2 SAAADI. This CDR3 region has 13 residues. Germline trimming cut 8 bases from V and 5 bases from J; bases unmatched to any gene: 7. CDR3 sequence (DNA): TGCGCCAGCTTATCATGCGGGGGGGAGACCCAGTACTTC. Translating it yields CASLSCGGETQYF.

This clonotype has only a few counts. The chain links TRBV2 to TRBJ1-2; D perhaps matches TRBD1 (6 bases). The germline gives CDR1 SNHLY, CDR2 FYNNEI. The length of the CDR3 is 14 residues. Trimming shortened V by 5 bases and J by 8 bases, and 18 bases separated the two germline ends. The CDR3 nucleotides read TGTGCCAGCAGTCCGGGACAAAGGTTGCGAGGCTACACCTTC. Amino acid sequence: CASSPGQRLRGYTF.